This T cell receptor beta chain was found in a study of identical twins. Study-wide points: Zero-insertion analyses could be partly confounded by invariant MAIT and iNKT cells.

All donors were healthy, and all were Caucasian. Template switching created a universal primer site, and the cDNA included unique molecular identifiers. MiXCR, applied by TCRdb to the 5' RACE reads, yields one record per CDR3 protein. The table records about 240,000 distinct CDR3 sequences, 7.5% of them present only once. This clonotype was counted between two and nine times. The antigen is unknown. V was pared by 1 base and J by 9 bases, with 24 bases of the junction left unmatched. This CDR3 contains 19 residues. CDR1 SQVTM and CDR2 ANQGSEA come from the germline V gene. In addition, the sample was reused for a study of yellow fever vaccine responses in identical twins.

The sequenced material came from CD8+ T cells sorted from blood. This receptor was obtained from a young woman in good health. The chain recombines TRBV29-1 with TRBJ2-1, with TRBD2 matching over 7 bases. CDR3 DNA sequence: TGCAGCGTTGAAGCCTTCACTGGTCGGCAAGCGGGGTTGTCGATTGAGCAGTTCTTC. Its translation is CSVEAFTGRQAGLSIEQFF.